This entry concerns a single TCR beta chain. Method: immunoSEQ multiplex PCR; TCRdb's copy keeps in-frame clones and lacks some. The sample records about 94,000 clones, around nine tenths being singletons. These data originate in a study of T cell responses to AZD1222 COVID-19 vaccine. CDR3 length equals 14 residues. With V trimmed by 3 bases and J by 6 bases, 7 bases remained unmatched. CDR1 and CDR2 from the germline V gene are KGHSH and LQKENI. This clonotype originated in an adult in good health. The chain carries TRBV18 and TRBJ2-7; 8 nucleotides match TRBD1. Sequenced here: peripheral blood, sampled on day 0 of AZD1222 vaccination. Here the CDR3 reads CASSPAQQGGEQYF. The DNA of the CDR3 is TGTGCCAGCTCACCGGCCCAACAGGGGGGCGAGCAGTACTTC. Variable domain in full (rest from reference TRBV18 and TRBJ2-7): NAGVMQNPRHLVRRRGQEARLRCSPMKGHSHVYWYRQLPEEGLKFMVYLQKENIIDESGMPKERFSAEFPKEGPSILRIQQVVRGDSAAYFCASSPAQQGGEQYFGPGTRLTVT.